A single sample is the source of the 15 T cell receptor beta chains below, sequenced in a study of T cell repertoires in cytomegalovirus infection. TCRdb analysed the reads with MiXCR anew, one entry per CDR3 protein. Here the sample spans about 740,000 distinct CDR3 sequences, less than 40% being singletons. What was sequenced was PBMCs. Receptors were obtained from a human donor in good health (CMV status not recorded). Some clones in this sample may be carry-over from other donors' samples.

The DNA for the CDR3 is TGCAGTGCTCCCGGACTAGCGGGAGATGAGACCGGGGAGCTGTTTTTT. Protein sequence: CSAPGLAGDETGELFF. The chain combines TRBV20-1 with TRBJ2-2, with 13 bases aligning to TRBD2. Losses at the gene ends were 5 bases for V and 5 bases for J; bases not matched to a gene: 8. CDR3 length: 16 residues. Germline CDR1 DFQATT, CDR2 SNEGSKA (reference sequence).

V gene TRBV28 combines with J gene TRBJ2-1; 9 nucleotides agree with TRBD2. CDR3 length equals 16 residues. The germline V gene encodes CDR1 MDHEN and CDR2 SYDVKM. The V segment lost 4 bases and the J segment 8 bases; nucleotides outside the gene matches: 12. The chain's CDR3 is CASSYAGTSSRYEQFF. The CDR3 DNA sequence: TGTGCCAGCAGTTATGCCGGGACTAGCTCCCGGTATGAGCAGTTCTTC.

V is TRBV29-1 and J is TRBJ2-1, with D possibly TRBD1 on 6 matching bases. CDR3 length: 14 amino acids. The V end lost 5 bases, the J end lost 7 bases, and 18 bases lay between the germline ends. Germline CDR1 reads SQVTM; CDR2 reads ANQGSEA. This chain's CDR3 is CSVLGDTAGNEQFF. CDR3 bases: TGCAGCGTTTTAGGGGACACCGCTGGGAATGAGCAGTTCTTC.

This clonotype was seen a handful of times. This rearrangement joins TRBV7-9 to TRBJ2-7; TRBD2 aligns across 9 bases. The germline V gene encodes CDR1 SEHNR and CDR2 FQNEAQ (reference sequence). CDR3 length equals 14 residues. J lost 7 bases, V lost 4 bases, and 8 bases had no gene match. This chain's CDR3 is CASSSIAGVREQYF. The CDR3 DNA sequence: TGTGCCAGCAGCTCAATAGCGGGAGTGAGGGAGCAGTACTTC.

The chain couples TRBV29-1 to TRBJ1-2; 7 nucleotides agree with TRBD1. Germline values: CDR1 SQVTM, CDR2 ANQGSEA. V lost 7 bases and J lost 3; bases outside the gene matches: 8. The CDR3 covers 13 residues. This CDR3 is CSADRDSDYGYTF. The CDR3 DNA reads as TGCAGCGCCGACCGGGACAGCGACTATGGCTACACCTTC.

The sample holds many counts of this clonotype. The CDR3 protein is CASSLNTRTGRGGEQYF. For the CDR3, the DNA is TGTGCCAGCAGCCTTAACACAAGAACCGGGAGGGGGGGGGAGCAGTACTTC. The chain has TRBV7-8 and TRBJ2-7; 8 nucleotides agree with TRBD2. The germline V gene has CDR1 SGHVS and CDR2 FQNEAQ. Trimming took 5 bases from V and 7 from J; bases not matched to a gene: 19. The CDR3 has 17 amino acids. Complete variable domain (other parts from reference TRBV7-8 and TRBJ2-7): GAGVSQSPRYKVAKRGQDVALRCDPISGHVSLFWYQQALGQGPEFLTYFQNEAQLDKSGLPSDRFFAERPEGSVSTLKIQRTQQEDSAVYLCASSLNTRTGRGGEQYFGPGTRLTVT.

This clonotype has ten or more counts. The chain links TRBV7-2 to TRBJ2-3, with unresolved D. The V end was cut by 6 bases, the J end by 3 bases, with 13 bases between. This CDR3 is 14 amino acids long. Germline values: CDR1 SGHTA, CDR2 FQGNSA. The CDR3 spells CASRVGPLTDTQYF. The CDR3 nucleotides are TGTGCCAGCAGAGTGGGCCCCTTAACAGATACGCAGTATTTT.

The genes are TRBV6-1 and TRBJ2-7; no reliable D call. The V and J ends lost 5 bases and 6 bases respectively, with 14 bases between them. The CDR3 runs to 13 residues. Germline CDR1 MNHNS, CDR2 SASEGT. The CDR3 DNA is TGTGCCAGCAGTCATACCCTCGGGTCCGAGCAGTACTTC. This translates into CASSHTLGSEQYF.

This clonotype was recorded at least ten times. V is TRBV11-2 and J is TRBJ1-1; D is possibly TRBD1 (5 bases). CDR1 is SGHAT and CDR2 is FQNNGV in the germline V gene. Trimming removed 0 bases from V and 2 bases from J, with 10 bases in between. CDR3 length: 15 amino acids. The CDR3: CASSLDPGENTEAFF. The CDR3 region has the DNA TGTGCCAGCAGCTTAGACCCGGGGGAAAACACTGAAGCTTTCTTT. The full variable domain, completed using reference TRBV11-2 and TRBJ1-1, is EAGVAQSPRYKIIEKRQSVAFWCNPISGHATLYWYQQILGQGPKLLIQFQNNGVVDDSQLPKDRFSAERLKGVDSTLKIQPAKLEDSAVYLCASSLDPGENTEAFFGQGTRLTVV.

The J gene is TRBJ1-2, the V gene TRBV4-1; the D is unclear. The CDR3 runs 15 residues. The V end was cut by 1 base, the J end by 8 bases, with 17 bases between. In germline, CDR1 is MGHRA, CDR2 YSYEKL. In nucleotides, the CDR3 is TGCGCCAGCAGCCAAGTTGGGAAGGCAGAACGGGGCTACACCTTC. Translation: CASSQVGKAERGYTF.

This clonotype occurred a few times. The rearrangement links TRBV6-1 to TRBJ2-7; 8 nucleotides line up with TRBD1. This CDR3 has 17 amino acids. Germline V gives CDR1 MNHNS, CDR2 SASEGT. V lost 6 bases to trimming and J lost 1 base; unmatched junction nucleotides: 14. Here the CDR3 DNA reads TGTGCCAGCAGGCGACAGGGGTCGTCCTCGAAATCCTACGAGCAGTACTTC. Encoded protein: CASRRQGSSSKSYEQYF.

Turning to this clonotype: The junction does not match germline at one end; this may be a read error. V and J are TRBV12-3 or TRBV12-4 and TRBJ2-2, with D perhaps TRBD1 (6 bases). The CDR3 covers 14 residues. The CDR3 DNA sequence: TGTGCCAGCACTTTAATCCACAGGGCCGGGGAGCTGTTTTTT. Its translation: CASTLIHRAGELFF.

The rearrangement uses TRBV20-1 and TRBJ2-3, with D possibly TRBD1 on 6 matching bases. Trimming removed 1 base at V and 3 bases at J, with 14 bases between. The CDR3 has 15 amino acids. Germline V CDR1 and CDR2: DFQATT, SNEGSKA (reference sequence). CDR3 loop: CSARVPRGVTDTQYF. For the CDR3, the DNA is TGCAGTGCTAGAGTTCCCAGGGGCGTAACAGATACGCAGTATTTT.

The J gene is TRBJ2-5, the V gene TRBV10-3, with D perhaps matching TRBD1 (5 bases). The CDR3 length is 14 residues. The V end lost 6 bases, the J end lost 1 base, and 12 bases lay between the germline ends. Per the germline V gene, CDR1 is ENHRY and CDR2 is SYGVKD. The chain's CDR3 is CAIRIPGFQETQYF. CDR3 coding DNA: TGTGCCATCAGGATTCCAGGGTTCCAAGAGACCCAGTACTTC.

This clonotype was seen repeatedly, ten times or more. The chain employs TRBV7-2 and TRBJ2-7; 7 positions match TRBD1. CDR3 size: 14 residues. Germline CDR1 and CDR2: SGHTA and FQGNSA. Trimming at V came to 4 bases and at J to 3 bases, leaving 6 bases not matched to a gene. CDR3 residues: CASSSDRANYEQYF. The DNA for the CDR3 is TGTGCCAGCAGCTCCGACAGGGCCAACTACGAGCAGTACTTC. Full variable domain (remainder filled in from reference TRBV7-2 and TRBJ2-7): GAGVSQSPSNKVTEKGKDVELRCDPISGHTALYWYRQSLGQGLEFLIYFQGNSAPDKSGLPSDRFSAERTGGSVSTLTIQRTQQEDSAVYLCASSSDRANYEQYFGPGTRLTVT.